These 22 T cell receptor beta chains originate from one sample sequenced in a study of response to subunit inactivated influenza vaccine. From the RT-PCR reads, TCRdb called clonotypes with MiXCR, one entry per CDR3 protein. The table records about half a million distinct CDR3 sequences, approximately 9.9% of them present only once. The sequenced sample was PBMCs from blood, obtained about 6 weeks after vaccination. The receptors shown here come from a man between 50 and 59 years old who received an inactivated influenza vaccine.

Only a few counts were recorded for this clonotype. This chain uses TRBV5-1 with TRBJ2-5; 10 nucleotides agree with TRBD2. J was trimmed by 3 bases and V by 2 bases; bases with no gene match: 7. Germline-derived CDR1 and CDR2 are SGHRS and YFSETQ. The CDR3 spans 16 residues. The CDR3: CASSFASSGGEETQYF. As DNA, the CDR3 is TGCGCCAGCAGCTTCGCGTCTAGCGGGGGTGAAGAGACCCAGTACTTC. The whole variable domain, remainder taken from reference TRBV5-1 and TRBJ2-5, is KAGVTQTPRYLIKTRGQQVTLSCSPISGHRSVSWYQQTPGQGLQFLFEYFSETQRNKGNFPGRFSGRQFSNSRSEMNVSTLELGDSALYLCASSFASSGGEETQYFGPGTRLLVL.

The chain is built from TRBV7-9 and TRBJ1-1; perhaps TRBD1 as D (5 bases). V lost 1 base and J 3 bases, leaving 6 bases between the germline ends. CDR3 length: 13 amino acids. CDR1 SEHNR and CDR2 FQNEAQ come from the germline V gene (reference sequence). The CDR3 DNA reads TGTGCCAGCAGCTTAGAACAGGACACTGAAGCTTTCTTT. This translates into CASSLEQDTEAFF.

This sequence joins TRBV7-9 and TRBJ1-1; D uncertain. The V end was cut by 5 bases, the J end by 0 bases, with 10 bases between. CDR1 SEHNR and CDR2 FQNEAQ come from the germline V gene (reference sequence). CDR3 length: 14 residues. The CDR3 sequence: CASSPPTLNTEAFF. The CDR3 nucleotides read TGTGCCAGCAGCCCACCCACTCTGAACACTGAAGCTTTCTTT.

Many counts were recorded for this clonotype. The rearrangement uses TRBV12-3 or TRBV12-4 and TRBJ1-6, with a weak D call TRBD1 (5 bases). The V end was cut by 5 bases, the J end by 10 bases, with 9 bases between. The CDR3 loop spans 12 amino acids. Here the CDR3 DNA reads TGTGCCAGCAGTAAGAGGGACTCACCCCTCCACTTT. Translating gives CASSKRDSPLHF.

This clonotype was recorded many times. This chain uses TRBV18 with TRBJ2-5, with 12 bases lining up with TRBD2. The germline CDR1 and CDR2 sequences are KGHSH and LQKENI. This CDR3 spans 15 amino acids. V lost 3 bases to trimming and J lost 4 bases; unmatched junction nucleotides: 3. The DNA of the CDR3 is TGTGCCAGCTCACCTCCGGGACTAGCGGGAGAGACCCAGTACTTC. Its protein is CASSPPGLAGETQYF.

This clonotype was observed a handful of times. The chain combines TRBV6-1 with TRBJ1-5, with D possibly matching TRBD1 (5 bases). Germline values: CDR1 MNHNS, CDR2 SASEGT. CDR3 length: 13 residues. Between the trimmed V and J ends, which lost 4 bases and 7 bases, there was a span of 11 bases. CDR3 DNA: TGTGCCAGCAGTGTAATGGAGGGGCAGCCCCAGCATTTT. Translating it yields CASSVMEGQPQHF.

The chain combines TRBV4-3 with TRBJ2-3; D is ambiguous. V lost 1 base to trimming and J lost 1 base, with 12 bases between them. This CDR3 is built from 16 residues. Germline V gene sequence: CDR1 LGHNA, CDR2 YSLEER. For the CDR3, the DNA is TGCGCCAGCAGCCAAGGCGTGGGCTACGGCACAGATACGCAGTATTTT. The encoded protein is CASSQGVGYGTDTQYF.

This chain joins TRBV28 and TRBJ2-7, with D possibly being TRBD1 (6 bases). The CDR3 is made up of 15 amino acids. V lost 3 bases and J 2 bases, leaving 14 bases between the germline ends. Per germline, CDR1 MDHEN and CDR2 SYDVKM. The CDR3 nucleotides are TGTGCCAGCAGTTTTTTGGGGGCCCGGACCTACGAGCAGTACTTC. This sequence encodes CASSFLGARTYEQYF.

In this sample, this clonotype turned up once. CDR3 in amino acids: CATAFVFAQNTEAFF. Written as DNA, the CDR3 is TGTGCCACCGCTTTCGTGTTTGCCCAAAACACTGAAGCTTTCTTT. The gene calls are TRBV10-3 and TRBJ1-1, with no clear D. Germline CDR1 and CDR2: ENHRY and SYGVKD. Trimming pared 10 bases from V and 2 bases from J, leaving 20 bases between. The CDR3 consists of 15 residues.

The sample holds a few counts of this clonotype. The chain is built from TRBV7-2 and TRBJ2-4; TRBD1 matches at 7 bases. This CDR3 region has 14 residues. Looked up from germline, CDR1 is SGHTA and CDR2 is FQGNSA. The J segment lost 2 bases and the V segment lost 4 bases, leaving 2 bases of the junction unmatched. This chain's CDR3 is CASSSGGPKNIQYF. The DNA for the CDR3 is TGTGCCAGCAGCTCAGGGGGTCCCAAAAACATTCAGTACTTC. Supplemented by reference TRBV7-2 and TRBJ2-4, the full variable domain reads GAGVSQSPSNKVTEKGKDVELRCDPISGHTALYWYRQSLGQGLEFLIYFQGNSAPDKSGLPSDRFSAERTGGSVSTLTIQRTQQEDSAVYLCASSSGGPKNIQYFGAGTRLSVL.

The table lists this clonotype with many counts. The rearrangement links TRBV12-3 or TRBV12-4 to TRBJ2-1; no clear D gene. The V end was cut by 5 bases, the J end by 8 bases, with 4 bases between. This CDR3 has 10 residues. In nucleotides, the CDR3 is TGTGCCAGCAGTGCACATGAGCAGTTCTTC. This codes for CASSAHEQFF.

This chain connects TRBV13 to TRBJ2-1; 10 nucleotides match TRBD1. Germline loops: CDR1 PRHDT, CDR2 FYEKMQ (reference sequence). V lost 6 bases to trimming and J lost 3 bases; unmatched junction nucleotides: 8. This CDR3 spans 16 amino acids. CDR3 DNA sequence: TGTGCCAGCAGAACCTACCGGGACAGGGGCTACAATGAGCAGTTCTTC. Protein sequence: CASRTYRDRGYNEQFF. Full variable domain (missing parts from reference TRBV13 and TRBJ2-1): AAGVIQSPRHLIKEKRETATLKCYPIPRHDTVYWYQQGPGQDPQFLISFYEKMQSDKGSIPDRFSAQQFSDYHSELNMSSLELGDSALYFCASRTYRDRGYNEQFFGPGTRLTVL.

This clonotype was seen at least ten times. This chain uses TRBV6-5 with TRBJ2-7, with D maybe TRBD1 (6 bases). In germline, CDR1 is MNHEY, CDR2 SVGAGI. This CDR3 comprises 11 residues. Deletions cut 6 bases from V and 11 bases from J, with 14 bases between. The CDR3 coding sequence is TGTGCCAGCAGCCAAGGACAGAAGAAGTACTTC. It translates to CASSQGQKKYF.

The chain combines TRBV18 with TRBJ2-1; 7 bases line up with TRBD2. CDR3 length: 15 residues. J lost 4 bases, V lost 3 bases, and 6 bases had no gene match. Germline V gene sequence: CDR1 KGHSH, CDR2 LQKENI. CDR3 loop: CASSPRLAVYNEQFF. CDR3 nucleotide sequence: TGTGCCAGCTCACCCCGGCTAGCGGTGTACAATGAGCAGTTCTTC.

V usage is TRBV7-9 and J usage is TRBJ2-7; a possible D gene is TRBD2 (5 bases). CDR1 and CDR2 from the germline V gene are SEHNR and FQNEAQ (reference sequence). The CDR3 contains 14 residues. Trimming shortened V by 1 base and J by 6 bases, and 13 bases separated the two germline ends. The CDR3, as DNA: TGTGCCAGCAGCTTAGGCGACGTGCGGGTCGAGCAGTACTTC. Its translation: CASSLGDVRVEQYF.

The rearrangement joins TRBV11-2 to TRBJ2-2; D possibly corresponds to TRBD2 (6 bases). Germline loops: CDR1 SGHAT, CDR2 FQNNGV. V lost 5 bases, J lost 1 base, and 17 bases lay in between. The CDR3 has 17 amino acids. Here the CDR3 reads CASSNQDYGVNTGELFF. The CDR3 nucleotides are TGTGCCAGCAGCAATCAGGACTATGGGGTGAACACCGGGGAGCTGTTTTTT. The whole variable domain, filled in from reference TRBV11-2 and TRBJ2-2, reads EAGVAQSPRYKIIEKRQSVAFWCNPISGHATLYWYQQILGQGPKLLIQFQNNGVVDDSQLPKDRFSAERLKGVDSTLKIQPAKLEDSAVYLCASSNQDYGVNTGELFFGEGSRLTVL.

In its sample, this clonotype was seen many times. The chain employs TRBV28 and TRBJ2-1; no reliable D call. V was cut by 6 bases and J by 0 bases, with 12 bases left in between. Germline V CDR1 and CDR2: MDHEN, SYDVKM. This CDR3 contains 15 residues. The CDR3 DNA reads TGTGCCAGCAGCCGGCTAGACTTCTCCTACAATGAGCAGTTCTTC. This encodes CASSRLDFSYNEQFF.

This sequence joins TRBV5-5 and TRBJ2-5; D is tentatively TRBD1 or TRBD2 (5 bases each). Germline CDR1 is SGHKS and CDR2 is YYEKEE (reference sequence). There are 14 residues in the CDR3. Between the trimmed V and J ends, which lost 4 bases and 4 bases, there was a span of 14 bases. The CDR3 sequence: CASSLGPDSETQYF. CDR3 DNA sequence: TGTGCCAGCAGCCTGGGACCGGATTCAGAGACCCAGTACTTC.

Ten or more counts support this clonotype. The rearrangement links TRBV7-2 to TRBJ2-2; possibly TRBD1 for D (5 bases). Germline CDR1 SGHTA, CDR2 FQGNSA. The V gene lost 7 bases and the J gene lost 5 bases, with 17 bases spanning the gap. This CDR3 has 15 amino acids. CDR3 sequence reads: CASIPPAGQTGELFF. CDR3 DNA sequence: TGTGCCAGCATCCCGCCGGCAGGGCAGACCGGGGAGCTGTTTTTT.

This sequence joins TRBV18 and TRBJ2-5; D possibly matches TRBD1 or TRBD2 (5 bases each). V gave up 0 bases and J gave up 5 bases, with 10 bases separating them. The CDR3 has 14 residues. The germline CDR1 and CDR2 sequences are KGHSH and LQKENI. In nucleotides, the CDR3 is TGTGCCAGCTCACCACCGCACAGGACTGAGACCCAGTACTTC. This gives the protein CASSPPHRTETQYF.

This clonotype was found a few times. The chain uses TRBV7-3 and TRBJ2-7, with 8 bases identical to TRBD2. V shed 5 bases, J shed 6 bases, and the junction held 9 bases outside the gene matches. CDR1 is SGHTA and CDR2 is FQGTGA in the germline V gene. The CDR3 extends over 14 amino acids. CDR3 sequence (DNA): TGTGCCAGCAGCCTCGACGGGAGGGCAGCCGAGCAGTACTTC. Translating gives CASSLDGRAAEQYF.

This clonotype was counted many times. The chain recombines TRBV12-3 or TRBV12-4 with TRBJ2-7; 10 bases match TRBD1. The V gene end was trimmed by 8 bases and the J gene end by 2 bases; junction bases not matched to a gene: 0. The CDR3 totals 12 residues. This CDR3 reads CASGTGAYEQYF. CDR3 in DNA: TGTGCCAGCGGGACAGGGGCCTACGAGCAGTACTTC.